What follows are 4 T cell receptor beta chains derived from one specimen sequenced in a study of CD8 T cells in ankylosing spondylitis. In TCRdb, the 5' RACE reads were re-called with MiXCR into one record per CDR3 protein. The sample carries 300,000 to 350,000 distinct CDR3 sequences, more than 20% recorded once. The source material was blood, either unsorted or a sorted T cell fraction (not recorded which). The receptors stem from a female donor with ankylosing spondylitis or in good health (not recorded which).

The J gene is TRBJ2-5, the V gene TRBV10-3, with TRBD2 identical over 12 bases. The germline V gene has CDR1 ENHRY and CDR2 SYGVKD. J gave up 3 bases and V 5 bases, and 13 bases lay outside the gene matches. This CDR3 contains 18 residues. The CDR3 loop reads CAISHRLAGEVAKETQYF. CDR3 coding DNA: TGTGCCATCAGTCACCGACTAGCGGGAGAGGTCGCCAAAGAGACCCAGTACTTC.

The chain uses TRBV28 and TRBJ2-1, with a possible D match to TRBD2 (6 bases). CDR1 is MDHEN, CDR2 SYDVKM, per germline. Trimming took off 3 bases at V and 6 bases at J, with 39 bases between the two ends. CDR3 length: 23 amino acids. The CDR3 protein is CASSFGPLFRLDQTNQKANEQFF. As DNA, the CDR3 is TGTGCCAGCAGTTTTGGGCCCCTTTTTCGACTAGACCAAACTAACCAAAAGGCCAATGAGCAGTTCTTC. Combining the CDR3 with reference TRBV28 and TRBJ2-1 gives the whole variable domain DVKVTQSSRYLVKRTGEKVFLECVQDMDHENMFWYRQDPGLGLRLIYFSYDVKMKEKGDIPEGYSVSREKKERFSLILESASTNQTSMYLCASSFGPLFRLDQTNQKANEQFFGPGTRLTVL.

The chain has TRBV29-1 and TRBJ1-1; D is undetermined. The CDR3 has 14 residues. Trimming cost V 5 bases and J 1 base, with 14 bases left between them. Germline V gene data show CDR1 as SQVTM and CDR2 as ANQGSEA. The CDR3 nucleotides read TGCAGCGTTCTCGGCCCTTTGTCGAACACTGAAGCTTTCTTT. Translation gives CSVLGPLSNTEAFF.

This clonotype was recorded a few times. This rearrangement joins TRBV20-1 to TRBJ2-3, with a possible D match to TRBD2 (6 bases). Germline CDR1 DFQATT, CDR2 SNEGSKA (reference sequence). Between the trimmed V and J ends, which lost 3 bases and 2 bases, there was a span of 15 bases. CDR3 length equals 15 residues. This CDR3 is CSASVGGGLTDTQYF. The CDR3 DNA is TGCAGTGCTAGTGTCGGAGGAGGGCTCACAGATACGCAGTATTTT.